Reported below is one T cell receptor beta chain. This record belongs to a study of T cell changes during pregnancy in multiple sclerosis. Trimming took off 0 bases at V and 0 bases at J, with 8 bases between the two ends. This CDR3 comprises 15 residues. Germline assignment: CDR1 PRHDT and CDR2 FYEKMQ (reference sequence). Profiled with immunoSEQ multiplex PCR; TCRdb holds only in-frame clones, not every one. The sample consists of 55,000 to 65,000 clones, more than 90% of them appearing once. The receptor was isolated from a female donor with multiple sclerosis, enrolled in a pregnancy study. This sample comprised peripheral blood, obtained in the second trimester of pregnancy. The V and J genes are TRBV13 and TRBJ1-1; D possibly corresponds to TRBD1 (6 bases). The CDR3: CASSLGRTVNTEAFF. The CDR3 coding sequence is TGTGCCAGCAGCTTAGGCAGGACAGTGAACACTGAAGCTTTCTTT.